This TCR beta chain was profiled in a study of T cells in Graves' hyperthyroidism and ophthalmopathy. Amplification of TCR beta CDR3 regions used RNA as the template. The HTBI primer set drove a first-round RT-PCR of the TCR CDR3. TCRdb reprocessed the multiplex PCR reads via MiXCR and lists one record per CDR3 protein. The sample has 300,000 to 350,000 distinct CDR3 sequences, 16% seen once; the top ten hold 33%. Orbital computed tomography and thyroid ultrasound, together with serum TRAb and thyroxine and clinical symptoms, were used for diagnoses. The ends were cut back, 6 bases at V and 10 bases at J, with 22 bases in the middle. This CDR3 comprises 15 residues. CDR1 is SGHTA, CDR2 FQGTGA, per germline. This clonotype was counted ten times or more. The target antigen is unknown. Study-level results: From stable hyperthyroidism, ophthalmopathy was separated by a 13 V-J model.

This sequence joins TRBV7-3 and TRBJ2-1; D is tentatively TRBD1 or TRBD2 (5 bases each). The source material was blood. This clonotype was sampled from a man younger than 40 with Graves' hyperthyroidism. CDR3 protein: CASSLPGAGMTEQFF. For the CDR3, the DNA is TGTGCCAGCAGTTTGCCCGGGGCCGGGATGACCGAGCAGTTCTTC.